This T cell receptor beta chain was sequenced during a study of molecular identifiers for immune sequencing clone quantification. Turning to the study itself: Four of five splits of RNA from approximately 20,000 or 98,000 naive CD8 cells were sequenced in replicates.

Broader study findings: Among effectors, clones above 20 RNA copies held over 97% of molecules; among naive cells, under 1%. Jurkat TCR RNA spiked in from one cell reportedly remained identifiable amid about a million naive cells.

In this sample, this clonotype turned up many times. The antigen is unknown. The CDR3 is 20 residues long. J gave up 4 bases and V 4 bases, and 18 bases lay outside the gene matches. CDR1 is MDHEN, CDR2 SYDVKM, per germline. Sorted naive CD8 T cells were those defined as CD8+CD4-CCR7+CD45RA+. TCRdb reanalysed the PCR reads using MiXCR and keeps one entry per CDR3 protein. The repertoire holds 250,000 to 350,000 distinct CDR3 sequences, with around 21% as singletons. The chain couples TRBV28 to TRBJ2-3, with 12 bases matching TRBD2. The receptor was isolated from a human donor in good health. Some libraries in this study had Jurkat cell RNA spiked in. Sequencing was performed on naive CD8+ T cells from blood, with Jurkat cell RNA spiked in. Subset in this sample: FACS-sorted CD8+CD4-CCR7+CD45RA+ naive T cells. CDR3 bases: TGTGCCAGCAGTTCAATCACGGGGGTTTCTAGCGGGAGGGCCCCAGATACGCAGTATTTT. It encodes CASSSITGVSSGRAPDTQYF.